A selection of T cell receptor beta chains follows, all from one sample in a study of blood T cell repertoires in COVID-19. TCRdb's table, derived via immunoSEQ multiplex PCR, lists solely in-frame clones and lacks some. Of roughly 200,000 clones in the sample, approximately 89% were seen once. The sample was PBMCs or T cells enriched from blood (not recorded which). The source of these receptors is a woman in her 30s with acute COVID-19. Each CDR3 is given with its conserved first and last residue. The D gene is left open where the match is weak. Some rows have no size entry. The others give once, few or many, or a class for an expanded clone.

D gene	clone size	J gene	V gene	CDR3 protein	CDR3 DNA
TRBD1	.	TRBJ2-2	TRBV3-1/TRBV3-2	CASSRQGSNTGELFF	TGTGCCAGCAGCCGACAGGGATCGAACACCGGGGAGCTGTTTTTT
.	.	TRBJ2-1	TRBV23-1	CASSPGTGSSYNEQFF	TGCGCCAGCAGTCCTGGAACAGGGAGCTCCTACAATGAGCAGTTCTTC
.	.	TRBJ1-1	TRBV28	CASLLFQGNTEAFF	TGTGCCAGCCTACTATTTCAGGGGAACACTGAAGCTTTCTTT
TRBD1	.	TRBJ1-1	TRBV19	CASSTQGVEAFF	TGTGCCAGTAGTACTCAGGGGGTTGAAGCTTTCTTT
.	.	TRBJ1-5	TRBV5-6	CASSLWAASNQPQHF	TGTGCCAGCAGCTTGTGGGCAGCTAGCAATCAGCCCCAGCATTTT
TRBD1	.	TRBJ2-1	TRBV5-1	CASSGGQGRNEQFF	TGCGCCAGCAGCGGGGGACAGGGACGCAATGAGCAGTTCTTC
TRBD2	.	TRBJ2-3	TRBV14	CASSRKPSRGGQIDTQYF	TGTGCCAGCAGCCGAAAGCCGTCGCGGGGGGGCCAGATAGATACGCAGTATTTT
.	.	TRBJ2-2	TRBV28	CASSQSGRNTGELFF	TGTGCCAGCAGCCAAAGCGGGCGGAACACCGGGGAGCTGTTTTTT
TRBD1	.	TRBJ1-5	TRBV28	CASSFGQGTAQPQHF	TGTGCCAGCAGTTTTGGACAGGGCACCGCACAGCCCCAGCATTTT
.	.	TRBJ1-3	TRBV19	CASSNRRDSGNTIYF	TGTGCCAGTAGTAACCGGCGGGACTCTGGAAACACCATATATTTT
.	.	TRBJ1-5	TRBV28	CASSLRGGGNQPQHF	TGTGCCAGCAGTTTACGGGGGGGCGGCAATCAGCCCCAGCATTTT
TRBD1	.	TRBJ2-3	TRBV30	CAWTPTGDTQYF	TGTGCCTGGACGCCGACAGGGGATACGCAGTATTTT
TRBD2	.	TRBJ2-1	TRBV4-3	CASSQKRFGTGGYNEQFF	TGCGCCAGCAGCCAAAAACGTTTCGGTACGGGAGGGTACAATGAGCAGTTCTTC
TRBD1	.	TRBJ2-1	TRBV7-9	CASSPGRQGNYEQFF	TGTGCCAGCAGCCCGGGTCGACAGGGGAATTATGAGCAGTTCTTC
TRBD1	.	TRBJ2-3	TRBV7-9	CARDRGDGTDTQYF	TGTGCCAGAGACAGGGGCGACGGCACAGATACGCAGTATTTT
.	.	TRBJ1-2	TRBV5-1	CASSWGQGSTF	.
.	.	TRBJ1-1	TRBV6-6	CASSFGRDTEAFF	TGTGCCAGCAGTTTCGGCAGGGACACTGAAGCTTTCTTT
TRBD1	.	TRBJ1-3	TRBV9	CASSARTGKDTIYF	TGTGCCAGCAGCGCCAGGACAGGGAAAGACACCATATATTTT
TRBD2	.	TRBJ2-1	TRBV11-2	CASSSLLAGPSYNEQFF	TGTGCCAGCAGCTCGCTACTAGCGGGGCCATCTTACAATGAGCAGTTCTTC
TRBD1	.	TRBJ2-5	TRBV4-1	CASSWGDRKQETQYF	TGCGCCAGCAGCTGGGGGGACAGGAAACAAGAGACCCAGTACTTC
.	.	TRBJ1-1	TRBV7-8	CASSFQAGNTEAFF	TGTGCCAGCAGCTTCCAGGCAGGGAACACTGAAGCTTTCTTT
TRBD1	.	TRBJ2-3	TRBV7-3	CASSSYSGTGKPDTQYF	TGTGCCAGCAGCTCTTACTCCGGGACAGGGAAGCCAGATACGCAGTATTTT
TRBD2	.	TRBJ2-3	TRBV9	CASSALGGGSTDTQYF	TGTGCCAGCAGCGCTCTAGGCGGGGGGAGCACAGATACGCAGTATTTT
.	.	TRBJ2-7	TRBV10-2	CASSGHQLYEQYF	TGCGCCAGTTCGGGACACCAACTCTACGAGCAGTACTTC
TRBD1	.	TRBJ2-1	TRBV5-4	CASSATGGFYNEQFF	TGTGCCAGCAGCGCGACAGGGGGGTTTTACAATGAGCAGTTCTTC
TRBD2	.	TRBJ2-3	TRBV9	CASSAEGREVTDTQYF	TGTGCCAGCAGCGCCGAGGGGAGGGAAGTAACAGATACGCAGTATTTT
TRBD2	.	TRBJ2-1	TRBV4-3	CASSLRLAGGDDEQFF	TGCGCCAGCAGCCTTAGGCTAGCGGGGGGAGATGATGAGCAGTTCTTC
TRBD2	.	TRBJ2-3	TRBV9	CASSPGGSTDTQYF	TGTGCCAGCAGCCCCGGGGGGAGCACAGATACGCAGTATTTT
TRBD1	.	TRBJ2-7	TRBV18	CASSQTGGFSYEQYF	TGTGCCAGCTCTCAAACAGGGGGTTTCTCCTACGAGCAGTACTTC
.	.	TRBJ1-1	TRBV18	CASSPLTGTEAFF	TGTGCCAGCTCACCACTTACAGGCACTGAAGCTTTCTTT
TRBD1	.	TRBJ2-7	TRBV5-1	CASRTGGSYEQYF	TGCGCCAGCAGGACAGGGGGGTCCTACGAGCAGTACTTC
.	once	TRBJ2-1	TRBV4-1	CASSSGPQGFDEQFF	TGCGCCAGCAGCTCCGGTCCGCAGGGGTTTGATGAGCAGTTCTTC
.	.	TRBJ2-7	TRBV7-2	CASSLGINGYEQYF	TGTGCCAGCAGCTTAGGGATAAACGGGTACGAGCAGTACTTC
TRBD2	.	TRBJ2-1	TRBV28	CASSFRLAGPYNEQFF	TGTGCCAGCAGTTTTAGACTAGCGGGCCCCTACAATGAGCAGTTCTTC
.	.	TRBJ2-6	TRBV7-3	CASRVGGGANVLTF	TGTGCCAGCAGGGTCGGAGGTGGGGCCAACGTCCTGACTTTC
.	.	TRBJ1-5	TRBV30	CAWTLTGLNQPQHF	TGTGCCTGGACCCTAACAGGCCTCAATCAGCCCCAGCATTTT
TRBD2	.	TRBJ2-1	TRBV6-4	CASSVAGGSYNEQFF	TGTGCCAGCAGTGTAGCGGGGGGGTCCTACAATGAGCAGTTCTTC
.	.	TRBJ2-2	TRBV6-1	CASSEAREAGELFF	TGTGCCAGCAGTGAAGCCAGGGAGGCCGGGGAGCTGTTTTTT
.	.	TRBJ1-6	TRBV5-1	CASSLVSGSSNSPLHF	TGCGCCAGCAGCTTGGTTTCGGGGTCCAGTAATTCACCCCTCCACTTT
.	.	TRBJ2-1	TRBV10-3	CAISELEGEQFF	TGTGCCATCAGTGAGTTGGAGGGTGAGCAGTTCTTC
.	.	TRBJ1-2	TRBV25-1	CASSEYRGGYTF	TGTGCCAGCAGTGAATACAGGGGCGGCTACACCTTC
TRBD2	.	TRBJ2-1	TRBV10-3	CAIRLGLAPKGDTFDEQFF	TGTGCCATCAGACTAGGACTAGCGCCAAAAGGCGACACGTTCGATGAGCAGTTCTTC
.	.	TRBJ2-7	TRBV27	CASRTTGAYEQYF	TGTGCCAGCAGAACGACAGGAGCCTACGAGCAGTACTTC
TRBD1	.	TRBJ1-4	TRBV2	CASSNVRTGPNEKLFF	TGTGCCAGCAGCAATGTTCGGACAGGACCCAACGAAAAACTGTTTTTT
TRBD2	.	TRBJ2-5	TRBV28	CASRAGLAAPRGETQYF	TGTGCCAGCAGGGCGGGACTAGCGGCCCCACGGGGAGAGACCCAGTACTTC
TRBD2	.	TRBJ2-3	TRBV5-1	CASSLGSSAGGTTDTQYF	TGCGCCAGCAGCTTGGGGTCTTCGGCGGGGGGAACCACAGATACGCAGTATTTT
TRBD1	.	TRBJ1-6	TRBV3-1/TRBV3-2	CASSQARGQGKFSPLHF	TGTGCCAGCAGCCAAGCTCGGGGACAGGGTAAGTTCTCACCCCTCCACTTT
.	once	TRBJ2-2	TRBV5-1	CASSLLTGANTGELFF	TGCGCCAGCAGCTTGTTAACGGGAGCGAACACCGGGGAGCTGTTTTTT
.	.	TRBJ1-2	TRBV9	CASSVASGGSGGYTF	TGTGCCAGCAGCGTGGCCTCTGGGGGGTCAGGTGGCTACACCTTC
.	.	TRBJ1-1	TRBV4-1	CASSQDFTGGIGAFF	TGCGCCAGCAGCCAAGACTTTACAGGTGGTATCGGAGCTTTCTTT